Each of the 9 T cell receptor beta chains below was sequenced from the same sample in a study of T cells in localized non-small cell lung cancer. Some clones are missing from TCRdb's copy, which holds only in-frame ones; the method was immunoSEQ multiplex PCR. This sample yields about 1,900 clones, of which approximately 29% are seen a single time; about 12% belongs to the top ten. Sequences were derived from lung tumor tissue, sampled before any cancer treatment. The receptors originated from an older female donor with stage I squamous cell lung carcinoma.

The chain has TRBV11-3 and TRBJ2-1; 10 positions agree with TRBD2. Germline lookup yields CDR1 SGHNT and CDR2 YENEEA. The CDR3 has 17 amino acids. V gave up 3 bases and J gave up 6 bases; unmatched junction bases: 11. The CDR3 protein is CASSLSLAGALGNEQFF. The CDR3 DNA reads as TGTGCCAGCAGCTTGAGTCTAGCGGGGGCCCTGGGCAATGAGCAGTTCTTC.

This clone has only a few counts. The rearrangement links TRBV19 to TRBJ1-6; D gene ambiguous. Trimming stripped 2 bases from V and 4 bases from J, with 9 bases between. Germline V gives CDR1 LNHDA, CDR2 SQIVND (reference sequence). The CDR3 is 15 amino acids. CDR3 sequence: CASSIKVGYNSPLHF. The CDR3, as DNA: TGTGCCAGTAGTATAAAAGTGGGGTATAATTCACCCCTCCACTTT.

This chain links TRBV19 with TRBJ2-3; 8 positions agree with TRBD1. Germline values: CDR1 LNHDA, CDR2 SQIVND (reference sequence). The CDR3 has 14 amino acids. V trimming: 6 bases; J trimming: 1 base; junction bases outside the gene matches: 3. The CDR3 DNA follows: TGTGCCAGTAGCCCGACAGGGGGCACAGATACGCAGTATTTT. Translating it yields CASSPTGGTDTQYF.

This clone was seen only a few times. The chain is built from TRBV4-1 and TRBJ2-1; 9 bases agree with TRBD2. Unmatched junction bases numbered 13, after V lost 7 bases and J lost 6 bases. Germline CDR1 and CDR2: MGHRA and YSYEKL. The length of the CDR3 is 16 residues. In DNA form, the CDR3 reads TGCGCCAGCACCCAGGGCCTAGCGGGACGCCTCAATGAGCAGTTCTTC. It encodes CASTQGLAGRLNEQFF.

The chain links TRBV28 to TRBJ1-2; D gene uncertain. This CDR3 comprises 12 residues. The V end lost 3 bases, the J end lost 8 bases, and 10 bases lay between the germline ends. The germline V gene has CDR1 MDHEN and CDR2 SYDVKM. The CDR3 region is CASSFSDLGYTF. CDR3 in DNA: TGTGCCAGCAGTTTCAGTGATTTGGGCTACACCTTC.

A few counts support this clone. The V gene is TRBV4-1, the J gene TRBJ1-3; TRBD1 matches 7 bases. The ends lost 5 bases at V and 0 bases at J; junction bases unmatched: 10. CDR3 length equals 17 residues. Germline assignment: CDR1 MGHRA and CDR2 YSYEKL. CDR3 residues: CASSIRDSEFSGNTIYF. The DNA of the CDR3 is TGCGCCAGCAGCATACGGGACAGCGAATTCTCTGGAAACACCATATATTTT.

The gene calls are TRBV28 and TRBJ2-5; 10 positions match TRBD2. The ends lost 5 bases at V and 5 bases at J; junction bases unmatched: 20. The germline CDR1 and CDR2 sequences are MDHEN and SYDVKM. The CDR3 is 19 residues long. The CDR3 sequence: CASSPLGSGRVSARETQYF. For the CDR3, the DNA is TGTGCCAGCAGTCCCCTAGGAAGCGGGAGGGTTTCGGCCCGTGAGACCCAGTACTTC.

V gene TRBV19 combines with J gene TRBJ1-5; the match to TRBD1 covers 8 bases. Germline loops: CDR1 LNHDA, CDR2 SQIVND (reference sequence). The V segment lost 7 bases and the J segment 2 bases; nucleotides outside the gene matches: 7. The CDR3 has 15 amino acids. In DNA, the CDR3 is TGTGCCAGTAATCTAGGACAGGGAGGCAATCAGCCCCAGCATTTT. It specifies CASNLGQGGNQPQHF.

J is TRBJ1-3 and V is TRBV5-1, with 7 positions matching TRBD1. Germline CDR1 and CDR2: SGHRS and YFSETQ. This CDR3 has 18 residues. V trimming: 0 bases; J trimming: 0 bases; junction bases outside the gene matches: 9. CDR3 nucleotides: TGCGCCAGCAGCTTGGCCGTACAGGGGACTGCCTCTGGAAACACCATATATTTT. The encoded protein is CASSLAVQGTASGNTIYF. Drawing the rest from reference TRBV5-1 and TRBJ1-3, the complete variable domain is KAGVTQTPRYLIKTRGQQVTLSCSPISGHRSVSWYQQTPGQGLQFLFEYFSETQRNKGNFPGRFSGRQFSNSRSEMNVSTLELGDSALYLCASSLAVQGTASGNTIYFGEGSWLTVV.